The clone carrying this T cell receptor (beta chain) was observed once. Antigen: not known. There were healthy Caucasian individuals from Russia, aged about 6 to 95, serving as donors. Every sample gave at least 6 micrograms of total RNA when it was extracted. The use of a sample-barcoded 5' primer and a J-beta primer mix characterized a second PCR of roughly 7 to 12 cycles. A template-switch adaptor that had 12 random nucleotides put a tag on each cDNA molecule. TCRdb re-called the 5' RACE reads through MiXCR, storing one row per CDR3 protein. The sample records fewer than 700,000 distinct CDR3 sequences, approximately 40% being singletons. These data belong to a study of blood T cells in healthy people across ages. From germline, CDR1 is KGHDR and CDR2 SFDVKD. There are 15 residues in the CDR3. Between the trimmed V and J ends, which lost 1 base and 0 bases, there was a span of 7 bases. Broader study findings: The donors' CMV status was not determined, possibly confounding changes in expanded clonotypes.

The chain is built from TRBV24-1 and TRBJ2-3; D remains unclear. Sequences were obtained from blood. This TCR derives from an elderly man in good health. The DNA for the CDR3 is TGTGCCACCAGTGATTTTGCGGAGAGCACAGATACGCAGTATTTT. Translation gives CATSDFAESTDTQYF.